The 17 T cell receptor beta chains presented below share a single source sample, sequenced in a study of T-cell reconstitution after alpha-beta-depleted transplantation in children. A TCRbeta library incorporating unique molecular identifiers was prepared. TCRdb re-derived calls from the PCR reads in MiXCR, one entry per CDR3 protein. Found here are just over 950,000 distinct CDR3 sequences, 25% to 35% of them singletons; the top ten hold under 30%. This specimen consisted of PBMCs, mostly from graft donor cells, obtained 360 days after TCRalphabeta/CD19-depleted stem cell transplant. The receptors come from a boy less than two years old who had a stem cell transplant for SCID, so the T cells may come from the graft donor.

This chain joins TRBV5-1 and TRBJ2-7, with 8 positions matching TRBD2. The junction had 6 bases not matched to a gene; V was cut back by 4 bases and J by 6 bases. CDR1 is SGHRS, CDR2 YFSETQ, per germline. This CDR3 contains 13 residues. CDR3 in DNA: TGCGCCAGCAGCGTCGATAGCGGGGCCGAGCAGTACTTC. This translates into CASSVDSGAEQYF.

The chain employs TRBV20-1 and TRBJ2-5; the D is unclear. V lost 1 base, J lost 7 bases, and 13 bases lay in between. The CDR3 is 13 amino acids. Germline V gives CDR1 DFQATT, CDR2 SNEGSKA (reference sequence). CDR3 amino acids: CSARVGPGLTQYF. CDR3 in DNA: TGCAGTGCTAGAGTCGGACCGGGCCTGACCCAGTACTTC.

In this sample, this clonotype turned up many times. The gene calls are TRBV5-6 and TRBJ1-3; D remains ambiguous. CDR1 and CDR2 (germline): SGHDT, YYEEEE. CDR3 length: 14 residues. V was cut by 4 bases and J by 0 bases, with 8 bases left in between. The CDR3 DNA is TGTGCCAGCAGCGTAACAGCCTCTGGAAACACCATATATTTT. Its protein is CASSVTASGNTIYF.

V gene TRBV4-1 combines with J gene TRBJ2-6, with 8 bases that match TRBD2. This CDR3 region has 15 residues. J was trimmed by 4 bases and V by 11 bases; bases with no gene match: 10. Germline CDR1 MGHRA, CDR2 YSYEKL. CDR3 nucleotide sequence: TGCGCCGCAAGTCGGGAGGGAGCAGGGGCCAACGTCCTGACTTTC. Amino acid sequence: CAASREGAGANVLTF.

The chain uses TRBV20-1 and TRBJ2-1; 8 bases match TRBD2. Trimming cost V 6 bases and J 0 bases; bases outside gene matches: 10. Germline assignment: CDR1 DFQATT and CDR2 SNEGSKA (reference sequence). The CDR3 contains 16 residues. The CDR3 here is CSAHGGAASSYNEQFF. CDR3 nucleotide sequence: TGCAGTGCCCACGGGGGGGCGGCTAGCTCCTACAATGAGCAGTTCTTC.

The V and J genes are TRBV10-2 and TRBJ2-1, with 13 bases identical to TRBD2. The CDR3 sequence is 15 residues long. The V gene's germline CDR1 is WSHSY and CDR2 SAAADI. The V segment lost 2 bases and the J segment 5 bases; nucleotides outside the gene matches: 0. CDR3 in DNA: TGCGCCAGCAGTGAGGGACTAGCGGGGGACAATGAGCAGTTCTTC. It encodes CASSEGLAGDNEQFF.

This clonotype was seen more than once but under ten times. This chain uses TRBV12-3 or TRBV12-4 with TRBJ2-3, with 7 bases fitting TRBD1. The V segment lost 2 bases and the J segment 7 bases; nucleotides outside the gene matches: 9. The CDR3 sequence is 15 residues long. The CDR3 is CASSLRTGVANTQYF. The CDR3 DNA sequence: TGTGCCAGCAGTTTACGTACAGGGGTGGCGAATACGCAGTATTTT.

The chain has TRBV15 and TRBJ2-3, with D possibly being TRBD2 (6 bases). V was trimmed by 1 base and J by 1 base, leaving 21 bases between them. The germline V gene encodes CDR1 LNHNV and CDR2 YYDKDF (reference sequence). The CDR3 is 19 amino acids. The DNA for the CDR3 is TGTGCCACCAGCAGAGCCAAGAACCCCGGGACTCAAGGCACAGATACGCAGTATTTT. Translating gives CATSRAKNPGTQGTDTQYF.

The genes are TRBV27 and TRBJ2-1; D is unclear. Germline loops: CDR1 MNHEY, CDR2 SMNVEV (reference sequence). The V gene lost 7 bases and the J gene lost 0 bases, with 16 bases spanning the gap. The CDR3 has 16 amino acids. For the CDR3, the DNA is TGTGCCAGCACCCCGTCCCCGGGCCCCTCCTACAATGAGCAGTTCTTC. As protein: CASTPSPGPSYNEQFF.

This clonotype was recorded a few times. V is TRBV4-1 and J is TRBJ1-3; possibly TRBD1 for D (6 bases). Germline V CDR1 and CDR2: MGHRA, YSYEKL. V lost 4 bases and J lost 0, with 10 bases in between. The CDR3 is 15 residues long. This CDR3 is CASSLVDSSGNTIYF. In nucleotides, the CDR3 is TGCGCCAGCAGCCTAGTGGACAGCTCTGGAAACACCATATATTTT.

The CDR3 DNA follows: TGTGCCAGCAGTTCCGAGGGGGGGAGTCGAGAAAAACTGTTTTTT. It encodes CASSSEGGSREKLFF. This rearrangement joins TRBV6-2 or TRBV6-3 to TRBJ1-4; D might be TRBD1 (6 bases). The V gene lost 4 bases and the J gene lost 8 bases, with 17 bases spanning the gap. This CDR3 has 15 amino acids. Germline V gene sequence: CDR1 MNHEY, CDR2 SVGEGT.

This clonotype has a handful of counts. The rearrangement links TRBV20-1 to TRBJ2-1, with 7 bases matching TRBD2. Germline-derived CDR1 and CDR2 are DFQATT and SNEGSKA (reference sequence). V trimming: 8 bases; J trimming: 3 bases; junction bases outside the gene matches: 7. This CDR3 comprises 13 residues. CDR3 in DNA: TGCAGTCATCAGCGGGGAATCTACAATGAGCAGTTCTTC. It codes for CSHQRGIYNEQFF.

This rearrangement joins TRBV5-1 to TRBJ2-1; perhaps D is TRBD1 or TRBD2 (7 bases each). V lost 4 bases, J lost 4 bases, and 18 bases lay in between. The CDR3 runs 16 residues. CDR1 is SGHRS and CDR2 is YFSETQ in the germline V gene. CDR3 in DNA: TGCGCCAGCAGCCAGAGGGCAGGGGGAGGGTACAATGAGCAGTTCTTC. Protein product: CASSQRAGGGYNEQFF.

The chain joins TRBV15 to TRBJ2-3, with 8 bases aligning to TRBD2. Looked up from germline, CDR1 is LNHNV and CDR2 is YYDKDF (reference sequence). The CDR3 consists of 16 residues. Losses at the gene ends were 0 bases for V and 4 bases for J; bases not matched to a gene: 6. CDR3 in amino acids: CATSRDRAGVSDTQYF. DNA of the CDR3: TGTGCCACCAGCAGAGATAGAGCGGGGGTCTCAGATACGCAGTATTTT. The whole variable domain, remainder taken from reference TRBV15 and TRBJ2-3, is DAMVIQNPRYQVTQFGKPVTLSCSQTLNHNVMYWYQQKSSQAPKLLFHYYDKDFNNEADTPDNFQSRRPNTSFCFLDIRSPGLGDTAMYLCATSRDRAGVSDTQYFGPGTRLTVL.

This clonotype was observed at least ten times. The V call is TRBV4-2, the J call TRBJ2-7; D might be TRBD1 (6 bases). The V gene lost 3 bases and the J gene lost 4 bases, with 10 bases spanning the gap. This CDR3 contains 13 residues. CDR1 and CDR2 from the germline V gene are LGHNA and YNFKEQ. CDR3 in DNA: TGTGCCAGCAGCCAGGACAGAAGATACGAGCAGTACTTC. It codes for CASSQDRRYEQYF.

The V gene is TRBV12-3 or TRBV12-4, the J gene TRBJ2-3; TRBD1 aligns across 9 bases. With 5 bases clipped from V and 3 bases from J, the junction kept 9 bases outside the gene matches. This CDR3 is built from 16 residues. This CDR3 is CASSPRDREGTDTQYF. In DNA, the CDR3 is TGTGCCAGCAGTCCCCGGGACAGGGAGGGGACAGATACGCAGTATTTT.

Ten or more counts support this clonotype. CDR3 bases: TGTGCCAGCAGTTACGTCGGACTAGTTAATGAGCAGTTCTTC. Protein sequence: CASSYVGLVNEQFF. The chain recombines TRBV6-2 or TRBV6-3 with TRBJ2-1; 7 positions agree with TRBD2. Germline CDR1 and CDR2: MNHEY and SVGEGT. The length of the CDR3 is 14 residues. J lost 7 bases, V lost 2 bases, and 5 bases had no gene match.